This T cell receptor (beta chain) was retrieved from a study of Graves' ophthalmopathy and Graves' hyperthyroidism (dated by TCRdb to 2016 to 2018). For context, the study as a whole: Peripheral blood samples were taken at the time of initial diagnosis, before any treatment was given. In about six hyperthyroidism patients, the T-cell repertoire of thyroid tissue was compared with the T-cell repertoire of blood. For independent validation, a separate cohort was made up of approximately 19 hyperthyroidism patients plus 17 patients who later progressed from hyperthyroidism to ophthalmopathy. To tell Graves' ophthalmopathy apart from Graves' hyperthyroidism, and to predict which patients would progress to ophthalmopathy, the study relied on TCR beta repertoire signatures. In total, approximately 130 blood samples were TCR-sequenced: fewer than 50 ophthalmopathy, approximately 75 hyperthyroidism and about 17 hyperthyroidism-to-ophthalmopathy patients. To explore V-J signatures that distinguish ophthalmopathy from hyperthyroidism, a discovery set of 100 patients was enrolled, made up of over 40 with ophthalmopathy and roughly 57 with stable hyperthyroidism. The roughly 100 discovery patients were divided at random into training and test sets in a 7:3 ratio. After sampling, hyperthyroidism patients received methimazole starting at 30 mg daily, and ophthalmopathy patients received high-dose intravenous methylprednisolone.

Hyperthyroidism was considered stable if no progression to ophthalmopathy occurred within 18 months of follow-up. Patients with hyperthyroidism were aged 18 to 65 years, had been newly diagnosed, and had a disease duration of less than 2 months. Patients were excluded if they had other autoimmune diseases, uncontrolled infections, pregnancy or lactation. Clinical symptoms, serum thyroxine, TRAb, thyroid ultrasound and orbital computed tomography were used for diagnosis. PBMCs were isolated from about 10 ml of fresh peripheral blood by Ficoll-Paque density gradient centrifugation. Trizol reagent was used to extract the total RNA, and its quality was then checked on an Agilent 2100 Bioanalyzer. A note on this clonotype: What this receptor recognizes is not known. No much larger clone is present one base from it, and per-base qualities are unavailable.

For repertoire sequencing, the TCR beta CDR3 regions were amplified from RNA transcripts. The first round was an RT-PCR using HTBI primers with the Qiagen OneStep RT-PCR kit, and this first round was followed by a second-round multiplex PCR, then size selection and purification. Sequencing of the libraries was carried out on an Illumina HiSeq2000 in paired-end mode with 100 bp reads. The authors' pipeline ran thus. SOAPnuke was used to process the reads, throwing out any read that had adapters, had uncalled bases, had a mean Phred below 15, or lacked an exact constant-primer or identifier match. COPE v1.2.5 was used to merge the high-quality paired reads. Each unique nucleotide sequence was treated as a clonotype, and MiTCR v1.1 was used to align the clonotypes to the IMGT TRB V, D and J references. Only V-J combinations with frequency above 0.0001 were analysed, covering about 99% of repertoires. For each V-J combination, a TCR clonal expansion and chaos score was defined as the ratio of F50 clonal expansion to chaos observed in the TCRdist matrix. Welch's t-statistics and random forest were used to reduce the features to 10 to 15 V-J combinations, which were then used as input to a naive Bayes classifier. Thyroid-blood repertoire similarity was quantified with the Morisita-Horn index. The public reads were run again by TCRdb, first through fastp at Q25 and then through MiXCR, and only productive beta chains were kept. Under each unique CDR3 protein, matching rows form one entry showing the most common genes and DNA. TCRdb's processing, not the authors', yielded these V and J calls. In this sample the table shows about 380,000 distinct CDR3 sequences, approximately 15% of which occur a single time. The ten largest account for about 7% of the sample.

What the work shows at the level of the full study, not this receptor alone: In validation, the model predicted ophthalmopathy progression with 70.59% sensitivity and roughly 78% specificity; some twelve predicted patients were CT-confirmed with GO in a median of approximately 6.5 months. Most of the expanded thyroid clonotypes with a frequency above 0.001 were also detected in blood, and it was suggested that the thyroid immune response may be reflected by blood repertoires. Ophthalmopathy was separated from stable hyperthyroidism by the 13-signature model with 87.88% sensitivity and around 81% specificity in cross-validation and with 80%/75% in the test set. No statistical method was used to set the sample size in advance, and the investigators knew which group each participant was assigned to.

V is cut back by 7 bases and J by 7 bases, with 6 bases in the junction unmatched. As encoded in the germline V gene, CDR1 is MNHEY while CDR2 is SVGAGI. Its CDR3 holds 14 amino acids, cysteine through phenylalanine. Solely the CDR3 DNA is kept, with 42 bases framed from the first base. This sequence originates from a woman younger than 35 with stable Graves' hyperthyroidism. Donor details come from another sample of the same person, matched by shared clones. This receptor chain uses TRBV6-5 and TRBJ2-2, with 10 bases aligning to TRBD2. The sample comprised peripheral blood. The nucleotides read TGTGCCAGCAATTTTGGGACTAGCGTCGGGGAGCTGTTTTTT. This translates into CASNFGTSVGELFF.